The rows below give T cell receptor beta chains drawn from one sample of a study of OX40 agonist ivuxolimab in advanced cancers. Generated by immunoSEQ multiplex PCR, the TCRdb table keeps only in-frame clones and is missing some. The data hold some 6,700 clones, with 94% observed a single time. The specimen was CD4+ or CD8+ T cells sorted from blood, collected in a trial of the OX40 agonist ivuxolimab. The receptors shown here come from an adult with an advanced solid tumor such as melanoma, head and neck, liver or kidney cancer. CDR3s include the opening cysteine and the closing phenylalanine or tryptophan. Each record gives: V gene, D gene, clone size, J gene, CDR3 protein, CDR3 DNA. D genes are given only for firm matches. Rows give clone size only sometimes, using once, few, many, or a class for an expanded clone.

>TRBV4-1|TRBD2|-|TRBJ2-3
CASSQSGLAGGGGDTQYF
TGCGCCAGCAGCCAAAGTGGACTAGCGGGAGGCGGGGGCGATACGCAGTATTTT
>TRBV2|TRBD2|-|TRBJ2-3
CAGRVASTDTQYF
TGTGCCGGGAGGGTCGCTAGCACAGATACGCAGTATTTT
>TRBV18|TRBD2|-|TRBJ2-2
CASSPRLAGGTGELFF
TGTGCCAGCTCACCGCGACTAGCGGGAGGGACCGGGGAGCTGTTTTTT
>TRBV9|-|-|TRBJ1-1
CASSVKEGTEAFF
TGTGCCAGCAGCGTAAAGGAGGGCACTGAAGCTTTCTTT
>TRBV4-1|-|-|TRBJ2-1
CASSQPSGRSFGNEQFF
TGCGCCAGCAGCCAACCCTCGGGCCGATCTTTTGGGAATGAGCAGTTCTTC
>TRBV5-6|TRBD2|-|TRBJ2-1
CASSLGVGLAYNERFF
TGTGCCAGCAGCTTGGGGGTCGGACTAGCCTACAATGAGCGGTTCTTC
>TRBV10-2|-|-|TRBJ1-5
CASSASNQPQHF
TGCGCCAGCAGTGCCAGCAATCAGCCCCAGCATTTT
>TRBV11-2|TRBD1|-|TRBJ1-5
CASSPDRGSNQPQHF
TGTGCCAGCAGCCCCGACAGGGGTAGCAATCAGCCCCAGCATTTT
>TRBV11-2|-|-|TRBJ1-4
CASSLGITNEKLFF
TGTGCCAGCAGCCTGGGGATCACTAATGAAAAACTGTTTTTT
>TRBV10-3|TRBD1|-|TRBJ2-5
CAISAGQGTETQYF
TGTGCCATCAGTGCAGGACAGGGCACAGAGACCCAGTACTTC
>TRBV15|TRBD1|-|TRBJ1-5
CATSRQGDNQPQHF
TGCGCCACCAGCAGACAGGGGGACAATCAGCCCCAGCATTTT
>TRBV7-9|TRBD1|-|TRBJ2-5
CASSLDGTGPVGESQYF
TGTGCCAGCAGCTTAGATGGGACAGGGCCCGTCGGGGAGAGCCAGTACTTC
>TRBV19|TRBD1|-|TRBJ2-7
CASSTTGGYEQYF
TGTGCCAGTAGTACAACAGGGGGGTACGAGCAGTACTTC
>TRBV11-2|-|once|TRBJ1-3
CASSGGWAAGNTIYF
TGTGCCAGCAGCGGGGGTTGGGCAGCTGGAAACACCATATATTTT
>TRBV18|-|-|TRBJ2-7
CASSPPGTVSAYEQYF
TGTGCCAGCTCACCACCGGGCACGGTTAGTGCCTACGAGCAGTACTTC
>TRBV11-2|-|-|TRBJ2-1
CASSLVLGLLQFF
TGTGCCAGCAGCTTAGTATTAGGACTTTTGCAGTTCTTC
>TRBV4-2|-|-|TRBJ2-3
CASSRKWDSLDTQYF
TGTGCCAGCAGCCGAAAGTGGGACTCTTTAGATACGCAGTATTTT
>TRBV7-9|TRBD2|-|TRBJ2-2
CASSFDSGGNGELFF
TGTGCCAGCAGCTTCGACTCGGGAGGGAATGGGGAGCTGTTTTTT
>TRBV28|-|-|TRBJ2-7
CASSLLDEQYF
TGTGCCAGCAGTTTATTAGACGAGCAGTACTTC
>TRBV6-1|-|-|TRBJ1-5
CASSGGQGRAYSNQPQHF
TGTGCCAGCAGTGGGGGACAAGGGAGGGCATATAGCAATCAGCCCCAGCATTTT
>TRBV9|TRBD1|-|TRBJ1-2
CASSVAGTGFGYTF
TGTGCCAGCAGCGTAGCCGGGACAGGGTTTGGCTACACCTTC
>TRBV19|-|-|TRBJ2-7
CASSMIGVSEQYF
TGTGCCAGTAGTATGATCGGCGTCTCCGAGCAGTACTTC
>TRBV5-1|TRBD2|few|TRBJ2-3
CASSLLAGGPDTQYF
TGCGCCAGCAGCTTGCTAGCGGGAGGACCAGATACGCAGTATTTT
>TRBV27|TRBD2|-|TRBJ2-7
CASKGTSGRKWYEQYF
TGTGCCAGCAAGGGGACTAGCGGGAGAAAATGGTACGAGCAGTACTTC
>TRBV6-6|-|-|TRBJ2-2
CASSYEGSGAGELFF
TGTGCCAGCAGTTACGAGGGCTCCGGGGCCGGGGAGCTGTTTTTT
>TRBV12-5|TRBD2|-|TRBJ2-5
CASGLGASGSVTQYF
TGTGCTAGTGGTTTGGGGGCTAGCGGGAGTGTGACCCAGTACTTC
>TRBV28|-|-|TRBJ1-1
CASRWIGSTEAFF
TGTGCCAGCAGGTGGATTGGGAGCACTGAAGCTTTCTTT
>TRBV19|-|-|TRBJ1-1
CASSIQRLNTEAFF
TGTGCCAGTAGTATTCAACGGTTAAACACTGAAGCTTTCTTT
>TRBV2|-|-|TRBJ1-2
CASISPGRLIYGYTF
TGTGCCAGCATTTCCCCGGGACGGCTAATCTATGGCTACACCTTC
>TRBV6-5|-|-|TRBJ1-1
CASRHSGGWTEAFF
TGTGCCAGCAGACACTCTGGGGGTTGGACTGAAGCTTTCTTT
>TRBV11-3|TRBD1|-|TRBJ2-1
CASSLGGQSSYNEQFF
TGTGCCAGCAGCTTAGGGGGACAGTCCTCCTACAATGAGCAGTTCTTC
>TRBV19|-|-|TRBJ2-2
CASSIAGRRSGELFF
TGTGCCAGTAGTATTGCGGGCAGGAGGTCCGGGGAGCTGTTTTTT
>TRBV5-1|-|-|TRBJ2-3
CASSLGGTDTQYF
TGCGCCAGCAGCTTAGGCGGCACAGATACGCAGTATTTT
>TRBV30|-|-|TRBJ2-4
CAWSVGGGPPILTKNIQYF
TGTGCCTGGAGTGTAGGGGGAGGGCCCCCTATTCTGACCAAAAACATTCAGTACTTC
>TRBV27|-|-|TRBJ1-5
CASRRAGDNQPQHF
TGTGCCAGCAGGAGGGCAGGGGACAATCAGCCCCAGCATTTT
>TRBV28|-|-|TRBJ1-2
CASSSSGPNYGYTF
TGTGCCAGCAGTTCCTCCGGCCCCAACTATGGCTACACCTTC
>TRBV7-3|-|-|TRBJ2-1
CASSFQGTHNEQFF
TGTGCCAGCAGCTTTCAGGGTACTCACAATGAGCAGTTCTTC
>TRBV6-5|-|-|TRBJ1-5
CASSPKAQPQHF
TGTGCCAGCAGTCCCAAGGCTCAGCCCCAGCATTTT
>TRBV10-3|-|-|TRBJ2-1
CAISEPRQGGDEQFF
TGTGCCATCAGTGAGCCCCGACAGGGAGGGGATGAGCAGTTCTTC
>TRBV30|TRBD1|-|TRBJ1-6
CAWRGPQGQWDSPLHF
TGTGCCTGGAGGGGTCCTCAGGGACAGTGGGATTCACCCCTCCACTTT
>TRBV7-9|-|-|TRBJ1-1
CASSLVAENTEAFF
TGTGCCAGCAGCTTAGTGGCGGAAAACACTGAAGCTTTCTTT
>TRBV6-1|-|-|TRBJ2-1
CASSPTSVGDTQFF
TGTGCCAGCAGCCCGACGTCTGTGGGGGATACGCAGTTCTTC
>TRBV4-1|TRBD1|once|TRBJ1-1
CASSQAGQGGTEAFF
TGCGCCAGCAGCCAGGCGGGACAGGGCGGCACTGAAGCTTTCTTT
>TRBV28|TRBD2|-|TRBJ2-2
CASIRRAGGTGELFF
TGTGCCAGCATTAGACGGGCGGGAGGAACCGGGGAGCTGTTTTTT
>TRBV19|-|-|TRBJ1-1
CASQIQTGGVNTEAFF
TGTGCCAGTCAGATCCAGACCGGTGGGGTGAACACTGAAGCTTTCTTT
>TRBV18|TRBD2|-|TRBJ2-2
CASSLLAGESGELFF
TGTGCCAGCTCCCTCTTGGCGGGAGAATCCGGGGAGCTGTTTTTT
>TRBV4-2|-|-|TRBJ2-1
CASSQEPQEGNEQFF
TGTGCCAGCAGCCAAGAACCGCAGGAGGGCAATGAGCAGTTCTTC
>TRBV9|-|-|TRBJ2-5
CASSVRSTGGQETQYF
TGTGCCAGCAGCGTACGTTCGACAGGAGGCCAAGAGACCCAGTACTTC
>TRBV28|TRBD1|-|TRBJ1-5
CASSLDRGQNSNQPQHF
TGTGCCAGCAGTTTAGACAGGGGGCAAAATAGCAATCAGCCCCAGCATTTT
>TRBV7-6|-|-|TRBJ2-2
CASSLDEISGELFF
TGTGCCAGCAGCTTAGATGAGATATCCGGGGAGCTGTTTTTT
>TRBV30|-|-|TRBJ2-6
CAGETGRAGANVLTF
TGTGCCGGAGAAACCGGACGGGCTGGGGCCAACGTCCTGACTTTC
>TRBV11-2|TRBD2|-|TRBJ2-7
CASSLGGTSGRATEQYF
TGTGCCAGCAGCTTAGGCGGGACTAGCGGGAGGGCCACCGAGCAGTACTTC
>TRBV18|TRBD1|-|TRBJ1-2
CASSEDRGLNYGYTF
TGTGCCAGCTCAGAAGACAGGGGGCTCAACTATGGCTACACCTTC
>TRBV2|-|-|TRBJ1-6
CASSERLLLNSPLHF
TGTGCCAGCAGTGAAAGGCTACTGTTAAATTCACCCCTCCACTTT
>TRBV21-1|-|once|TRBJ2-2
CASSKEGRLGTGELFF
TGTGCCAGCAGCAAAGAGGGCAGGCTGGGGACCGGGGAGCTGTTTTTT
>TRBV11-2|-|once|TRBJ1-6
CASSLVFGTSSYNSPLHF
TGTGCCAGCAGCTTAGTTTTCGGCACGAGCTCCTATAATTCACCCCTCCACTTT
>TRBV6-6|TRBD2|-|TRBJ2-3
CATDASSGSTDTQYF
TGTGCCACCGACGCCTCTAGCGGTAGCACAGATACGCAGTATTTT
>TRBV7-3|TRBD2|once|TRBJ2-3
CASSLTSGRGSGTQYF
TGTGCCAGCAGCTTAACTAGCGGGAGAGGGTCAGGTACGCAGTATTTT
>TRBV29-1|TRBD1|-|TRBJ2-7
CSVRDRGYEQYF
TGCAGCGTCCGGGACAGGGGCTACGAGCAGTACTTC